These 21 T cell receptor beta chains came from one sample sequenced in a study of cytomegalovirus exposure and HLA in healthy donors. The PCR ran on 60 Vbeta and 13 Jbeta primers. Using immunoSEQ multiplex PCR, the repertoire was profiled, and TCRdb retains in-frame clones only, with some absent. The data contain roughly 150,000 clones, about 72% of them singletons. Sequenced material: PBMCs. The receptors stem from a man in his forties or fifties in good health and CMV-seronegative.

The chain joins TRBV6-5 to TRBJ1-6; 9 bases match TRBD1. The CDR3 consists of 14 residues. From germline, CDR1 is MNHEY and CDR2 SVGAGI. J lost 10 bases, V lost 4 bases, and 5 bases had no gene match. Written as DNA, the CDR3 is TGTGCCAGCAGTTGGAGACAGGGGGAGTCACCCCTCCACTTT. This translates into CASSWRQGESPLHF.

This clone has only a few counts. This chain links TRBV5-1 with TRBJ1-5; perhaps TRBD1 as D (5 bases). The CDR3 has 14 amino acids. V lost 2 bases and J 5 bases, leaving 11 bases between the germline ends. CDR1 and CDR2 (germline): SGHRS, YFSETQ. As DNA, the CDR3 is TGCGCCAGCAGCTTTACCGGGGGACATCAGCCCCAGCATTTT. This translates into CASSFTGGHQPQHF.

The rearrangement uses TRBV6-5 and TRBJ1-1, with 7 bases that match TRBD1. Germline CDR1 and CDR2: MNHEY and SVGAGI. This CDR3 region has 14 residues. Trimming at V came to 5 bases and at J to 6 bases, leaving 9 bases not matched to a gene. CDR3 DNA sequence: TGTGCCAGCAGTCATAAGGGGGCGCGGGCTGAAGCTTTCTTT. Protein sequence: CASSHKGARAEAFF.

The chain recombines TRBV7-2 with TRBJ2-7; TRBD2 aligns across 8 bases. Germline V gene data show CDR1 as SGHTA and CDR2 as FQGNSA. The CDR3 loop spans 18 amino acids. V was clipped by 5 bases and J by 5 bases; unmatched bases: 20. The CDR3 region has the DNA TGTGCCAGCAGCCAAACAGGGAGCTCTTCGGGAGGGCCCCACGAGCAGTACTTC. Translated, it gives CASSQTGSSSGGPHEQYF.

CDR3 DNA: TGTGCCAGCAGTGGACAGGGGGGCACCGGGGAGCTGTTTTTT. It specifies CASSGQGGTGELFF. The V gene is TRBV6-5, the J gene TRBJ2-2, with 10 bases lining up with TRBD1. V gave up 5 bases and J gave up 4 bases; unmatched junction bases: 1. Germline V CDR1 and CDR2: MNHEY, SVGAGI. The CDR3 loop spans 14 amino acids.

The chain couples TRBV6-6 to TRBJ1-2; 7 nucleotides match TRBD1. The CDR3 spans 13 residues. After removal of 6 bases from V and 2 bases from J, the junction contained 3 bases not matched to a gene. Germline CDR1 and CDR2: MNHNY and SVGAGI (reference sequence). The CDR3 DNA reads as TGTGCCAGCAGCCAGACAGGGAACTATGGCTACACCTTC. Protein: CASSQTGNYGYTF.

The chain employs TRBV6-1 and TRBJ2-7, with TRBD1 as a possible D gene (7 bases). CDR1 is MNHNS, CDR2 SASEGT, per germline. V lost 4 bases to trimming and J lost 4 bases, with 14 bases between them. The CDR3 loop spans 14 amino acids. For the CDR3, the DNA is TGTGCCAGCAGTGTTGGAGGGGGCGGGTACGAGCAGTACTTC. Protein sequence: CASSVGGGGYEQYF.

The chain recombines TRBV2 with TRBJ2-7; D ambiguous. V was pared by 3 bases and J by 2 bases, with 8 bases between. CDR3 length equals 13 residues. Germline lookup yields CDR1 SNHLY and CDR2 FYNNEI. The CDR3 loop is CASSDSETYEQYF. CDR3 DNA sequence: TGTGCCAGCAGTGACTCCGAGACCTACGAGCAGTACTTC.

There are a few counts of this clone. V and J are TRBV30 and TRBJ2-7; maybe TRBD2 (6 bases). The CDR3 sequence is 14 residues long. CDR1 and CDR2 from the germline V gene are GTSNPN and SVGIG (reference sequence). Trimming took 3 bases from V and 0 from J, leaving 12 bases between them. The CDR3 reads CAWRATSFSYEQYF. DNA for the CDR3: TGTGCCTGGAGGGCGACTAGTTTCTCCTACGAGCAGTACTTC.

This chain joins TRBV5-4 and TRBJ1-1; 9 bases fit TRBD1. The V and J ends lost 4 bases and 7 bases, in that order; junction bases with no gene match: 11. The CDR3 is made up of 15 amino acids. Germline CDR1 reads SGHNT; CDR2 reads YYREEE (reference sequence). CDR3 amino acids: CASSTGTGKLSEAFF. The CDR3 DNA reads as TGTGCCAGCAGCACAGGGACAGGGAAATTGAGTGAAGCTTTCTTT.

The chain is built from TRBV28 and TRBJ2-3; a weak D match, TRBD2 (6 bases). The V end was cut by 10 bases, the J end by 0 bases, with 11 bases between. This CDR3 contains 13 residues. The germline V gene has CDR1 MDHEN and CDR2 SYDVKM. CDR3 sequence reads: CATLEGSTDTQYF. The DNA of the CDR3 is TGTGCCACCCTGGAGGGTAGCACAGATACGCAGTATTTT.

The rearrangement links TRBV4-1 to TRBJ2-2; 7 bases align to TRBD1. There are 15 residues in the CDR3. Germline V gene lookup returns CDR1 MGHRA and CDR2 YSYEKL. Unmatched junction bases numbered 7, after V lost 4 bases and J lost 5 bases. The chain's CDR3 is CASSPLTGWTGELFF. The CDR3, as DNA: TGCGCCAGCAGCCCTCTGACAGGGTGGACCGGGGAGCTGTTTTTT.

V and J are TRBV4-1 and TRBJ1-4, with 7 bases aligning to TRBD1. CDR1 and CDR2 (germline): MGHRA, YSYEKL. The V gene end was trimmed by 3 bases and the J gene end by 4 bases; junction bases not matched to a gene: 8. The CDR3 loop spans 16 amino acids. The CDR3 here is CASSHIRGQDNEKLFF. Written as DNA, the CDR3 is TGCGCCAGCAGCCATATAAGGGGGCAGGATAATGAAAAACTGTTTTTT.

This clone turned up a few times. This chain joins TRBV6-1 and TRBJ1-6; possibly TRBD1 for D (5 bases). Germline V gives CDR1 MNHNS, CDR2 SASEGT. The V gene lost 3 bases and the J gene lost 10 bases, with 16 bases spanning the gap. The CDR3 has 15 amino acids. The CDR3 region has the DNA TGTGCCAGCAGTGACAGGGTCGGGCTATACTCACCCCTCCACTTT. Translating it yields CASSDRVGLYSPLHF.

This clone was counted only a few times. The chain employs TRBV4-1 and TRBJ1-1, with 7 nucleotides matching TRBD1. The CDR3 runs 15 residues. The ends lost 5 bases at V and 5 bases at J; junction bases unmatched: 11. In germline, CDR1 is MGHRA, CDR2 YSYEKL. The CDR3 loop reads CASSVPGGKKTEAFF. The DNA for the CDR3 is TGCGCCAGCAGCGTACCAGGGGGTAAAAAAACTGAAGCTTTCTTT.

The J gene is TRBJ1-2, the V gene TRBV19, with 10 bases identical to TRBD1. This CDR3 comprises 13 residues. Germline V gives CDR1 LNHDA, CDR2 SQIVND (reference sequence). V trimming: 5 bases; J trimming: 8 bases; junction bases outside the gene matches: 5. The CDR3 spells CASSLGTGVGYTF. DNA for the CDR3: TGTGCCAGTAGTCTTGGGACAGGGGTCGGCTACACCTTC.

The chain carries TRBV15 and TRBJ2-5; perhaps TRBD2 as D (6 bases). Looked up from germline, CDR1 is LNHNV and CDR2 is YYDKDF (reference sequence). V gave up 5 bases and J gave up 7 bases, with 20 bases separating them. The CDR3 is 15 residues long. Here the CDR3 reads CATSSRPGLRRTQYF. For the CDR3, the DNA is TGTGCCACCAGCTCGCGTCCGGGACTGCGGAGGACCCAGTACTTC. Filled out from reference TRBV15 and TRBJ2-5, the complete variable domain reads DAMVIQNPRYQVTQFGKPVTLSCSQTLNHNVMYWYQQKSSQAPKLLFHYYDKDFNNEADTPDNFQSRRPNTSFCFLDIRSPGLGDTAMYLCATSSRPGLRRTQYFGPGTRLLVL.

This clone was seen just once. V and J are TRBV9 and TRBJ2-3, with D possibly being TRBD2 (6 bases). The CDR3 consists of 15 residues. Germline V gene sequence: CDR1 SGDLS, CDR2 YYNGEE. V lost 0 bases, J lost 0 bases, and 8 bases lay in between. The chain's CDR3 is CASSVGSGSTDTQYF. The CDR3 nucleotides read TGTGCCAGCAGCGTAGGTAGCGGCAGCACAGATACGCAGTATTTT.

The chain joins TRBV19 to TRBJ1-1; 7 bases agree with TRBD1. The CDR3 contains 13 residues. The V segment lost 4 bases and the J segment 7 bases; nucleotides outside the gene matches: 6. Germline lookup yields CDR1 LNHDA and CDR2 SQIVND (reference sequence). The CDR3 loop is CASSTGGLGEAFF. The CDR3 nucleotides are TGTGCCAGTAGTACAGGGGGTTTAGGTGAAGCTTTCTTT.

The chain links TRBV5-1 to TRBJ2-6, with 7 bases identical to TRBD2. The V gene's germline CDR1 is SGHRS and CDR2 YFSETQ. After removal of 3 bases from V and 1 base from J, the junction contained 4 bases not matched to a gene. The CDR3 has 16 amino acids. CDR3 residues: CASSWEAGSGANVLTF. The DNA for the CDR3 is TGCGCCAGCAGCTGGGAAGCGGGGTCTGGGGCCAACGTCCTGACTTTC.

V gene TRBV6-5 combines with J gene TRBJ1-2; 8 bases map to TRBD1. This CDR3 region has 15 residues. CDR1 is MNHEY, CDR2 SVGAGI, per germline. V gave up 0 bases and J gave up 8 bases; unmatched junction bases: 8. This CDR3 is CASSYSPTGAGGYTF. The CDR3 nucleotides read TGTGCCAGCAGTTACTCCCCGACAGGGGCGGGAGGCTACACCTTC.